This TCR beta chain came from a study of blood T cell repertoires in COVID-19. Overall study: Samples representing acute and convalescent COVID-19 were sourced from the United States, Italy and Spain. Nucleic acid was either cDNA or gDNA, and it came from T cells, B-cell-depleted T cells, or PBMCs.

Deletions cut 4 bases from V and 5 bases from J, with 21 bases between. Germline-derived CDR1 and CDR2 are SGHDT and YYEEEE. There are 16 residues in the CDR3. Study processing details: Cell counts per sample came from amplifying reference gene primers. Libraries were prepared by immunoSEQ multiplex PCR; TCRdb keeps only in-frame clonotypes and omits some of them. The V and J calls and clone size were taken over from that table, and D and trimming were inferred from the DNA. The sample yields just over 650,000 clones, 85% to 90% seen once. The sequencing input was peripheral blood. The J gene is TRBJ1-1, the V gene TRBV5-6; D may be TRBD1 (5 bases). This TCR was recovered from a woman under 30 with acute or convalescent COVID-19. CDR3 DNA: TGTGCCAGCAGCAAAACCCGACGGAGGGGCGGGACTGAAGCTTTCTTT. As protein: CASSKTRRRGGTEAFF.